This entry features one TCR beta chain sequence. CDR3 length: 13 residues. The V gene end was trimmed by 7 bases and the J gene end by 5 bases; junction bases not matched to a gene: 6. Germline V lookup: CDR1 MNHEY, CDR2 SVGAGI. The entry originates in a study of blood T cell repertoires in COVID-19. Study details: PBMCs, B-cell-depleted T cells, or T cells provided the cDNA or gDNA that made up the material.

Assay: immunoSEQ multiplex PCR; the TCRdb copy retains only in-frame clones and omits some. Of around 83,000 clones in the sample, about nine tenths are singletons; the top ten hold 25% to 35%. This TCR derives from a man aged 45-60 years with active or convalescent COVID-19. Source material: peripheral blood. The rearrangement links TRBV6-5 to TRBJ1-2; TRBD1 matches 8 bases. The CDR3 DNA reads TGTGCCAGCAAAAGACAGGGGACGTATGGCTACACCTTC. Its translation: CASKRQGTYGYTF.